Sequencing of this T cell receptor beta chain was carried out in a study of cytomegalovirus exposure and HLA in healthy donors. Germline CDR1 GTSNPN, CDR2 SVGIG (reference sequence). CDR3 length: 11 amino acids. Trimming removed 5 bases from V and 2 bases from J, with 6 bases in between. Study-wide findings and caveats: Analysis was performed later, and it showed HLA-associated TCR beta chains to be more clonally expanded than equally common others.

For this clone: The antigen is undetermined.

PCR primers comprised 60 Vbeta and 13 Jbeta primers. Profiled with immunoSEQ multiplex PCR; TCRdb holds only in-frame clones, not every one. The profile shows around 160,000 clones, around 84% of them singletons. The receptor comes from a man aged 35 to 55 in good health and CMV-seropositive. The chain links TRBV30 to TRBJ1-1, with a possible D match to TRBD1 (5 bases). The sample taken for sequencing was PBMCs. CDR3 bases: TGTGCCTGGGACAGTAACACTGAAGCTTTCTTT. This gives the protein CAWDSNTEAFF.